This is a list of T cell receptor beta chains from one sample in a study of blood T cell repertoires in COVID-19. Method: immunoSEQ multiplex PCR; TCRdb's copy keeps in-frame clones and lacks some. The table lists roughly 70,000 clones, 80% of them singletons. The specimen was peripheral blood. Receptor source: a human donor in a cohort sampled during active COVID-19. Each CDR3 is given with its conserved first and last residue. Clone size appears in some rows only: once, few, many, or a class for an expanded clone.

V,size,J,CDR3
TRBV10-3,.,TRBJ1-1,CAIRGGREGNTEAFF
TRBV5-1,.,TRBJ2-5,CASNEREGYETQYF
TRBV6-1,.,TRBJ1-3,CASSEASLPGNTIYF
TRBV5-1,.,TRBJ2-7,CASSPPFGGGYEQYF
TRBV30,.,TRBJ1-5,CAWSVSGNQPQHF
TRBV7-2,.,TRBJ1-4,CASSRDRQNEKLFF
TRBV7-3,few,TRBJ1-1,CASSPGTGGTEAFF
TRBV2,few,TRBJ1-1,CASRQGRMNTEAFF
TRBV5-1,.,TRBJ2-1,CASTEDGLAAYNEQFF
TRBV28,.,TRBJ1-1,CASSFTGTRIVGEAFF
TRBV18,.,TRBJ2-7,CASSPGQASYEQYF
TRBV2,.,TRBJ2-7,CASSDRVDEQYF
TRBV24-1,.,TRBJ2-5,CATSEGTGGTQETQYF
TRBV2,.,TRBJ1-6,CASRVSTGFNSPLHF
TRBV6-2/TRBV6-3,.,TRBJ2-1,CASSQQGEQFF
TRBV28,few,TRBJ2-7,CASSLTSGSRYEQYF
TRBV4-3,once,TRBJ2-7,CASSQDRGYEQYF
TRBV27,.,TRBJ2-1,CASSLTTSGRNNEQFF
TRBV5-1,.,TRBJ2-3,CASSLTSGRTDTQYF
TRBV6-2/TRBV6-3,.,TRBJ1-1,CASSSPRIEAFF
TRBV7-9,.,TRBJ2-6,CASSLGGGTGANVLTF
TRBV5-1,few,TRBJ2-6,CASSLGQKSWGANVLTF
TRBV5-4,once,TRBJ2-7,CASSFSGSPPFGEQYF
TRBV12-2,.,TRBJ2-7,CASHQGGSGRAIGEQYF
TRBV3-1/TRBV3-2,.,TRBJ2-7,CASSQSPRESEQYF
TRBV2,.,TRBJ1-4,CASKTRTGATNEKLFF
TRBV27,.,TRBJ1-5,CASRKTGSSQPQHF
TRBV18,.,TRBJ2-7,CASSPLLYEQYF
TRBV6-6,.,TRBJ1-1,CASTPTGRGVNTEAFF
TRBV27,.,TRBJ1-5,CAAGTGEVGNQPQHF
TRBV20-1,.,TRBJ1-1,CSASIRRPSRLEAFF
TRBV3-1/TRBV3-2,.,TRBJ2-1,CASSQVGTINNEQFF
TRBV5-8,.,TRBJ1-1,CASSLGRSNTEAFF